One sample yielded the 21 T cell receptor beta chains listed below, sequenced in a study of cytomegalovirus exposure and HLA in healthy donors. PCR used 60 Vbeta primers and 13 Jbeta primers. Sequenced by immunoSEQ multiplex PCR; TCRdb stores in-frame clones only, minus some. This sample has 150,000 to 200,000 clones, with 60% to 80% found just once. The material sequenced was PBMCs. These receptors were taken from a woman aged 40-49 years in good health and CMV-seronegative.

The chain joins TRBV4-1 to TRBJ2-2, with 10 bases that match TRBD1. Germline V gene lookup returns CDR1 MGHRA and CDR2 YSYEKL. The length of the CDR3 is 17 residues. Trimming cost V 4 bases and J 6 bases; bases outside gene matches: 11. CDR3 region: CASSRNVGQGRSGELFF. The DNA of the CDR3 is TGCGCCAGCAGCCGCAACGTGGGACAGGGGAGGTCCGGGGAGCTGTTTTTT.

This sequence joins TRBV28 and TRBJ2-3; TRBD2 matches 8 bases. CDR3 length: 15 residues. Germline CDR1 MDHEN, CDR2 SYDVKM. Trimming took 3 bases from V and 2 from J; bases not matched to a gene: 4. CDR3 coding DNA: TGTGCCAGCAGTTTTCGCGGGGGGTCCACAGATACGCAGTATTTT. This encodes CASSFRGGSTDTQYF.

J is TRBJ1-2 and V is TRBV9, with 7 bases matching TRBD1. CDR1 is SGDLS, CDR2 YYNGEE, per germline. V was clipped by 3 bases and J by 7 bases; unmatched bases: 12. The length of the CDR3 is 15 residues. The CDR3 DNA reads TGTGCCAGCAGCGCTCGTACAGGGGCGCCTGGTGGCTACACCTTC. Translated, it gives CASSARTGAPGGYTF.

This clone was seen a single time. This chain's CDR3 is CASSVDRGAEVTYNEQFF. The CDR3 DNA is TGTGCCAGCAGCGTAGACAGGGGGGCAGAAGTGACCTACAATGAGCAGTTCTTC. This chain connects TRBV9 to TRBJ2-1, with 8 bases aligning to TRBD1. Germline assignment: CDR1 SGDLS and CDR2 YYNGEE. There are 18 residues in the CDR3. V lost 0 bases and J lost 2; bases outside the gene matches: 10.

CDR3: CASSLAFGGNTEAFF. In DNA, the CDR3 is TGTGCCAGCAGCTTGGCATTCGGGGGGAACACTGAAGCTTTCTTT. The chain has TRBV7-9 and TRBJ1-1; perhaps TRBD1 as D (5 bases). Trimming pared 3 bases from V and 1 base from J, leaving 12 bases between. Germline values: CDR1 SEHNR, CDR2 FQNEAQ (reference sequence). This CDR3 has 15 amino acids.

This clone was seen only a few times. The chain employs TRBV7-6 and TRBJ1-2; 8 nucleotides align to TRBD1. The CDR3 covers 15 residues. The V gene's germline CDR1 is SGHVS and CDR2 FNYEAQ. J lost 4 bases, V lost 5 bases, and 9 bases had no gene match. DNA of the CDR3: TGTGCCAGCAGCCGCCCAGCGGACAGGGTCTATGGCTACACCTTC. The encoded protein is CASSRPADRVYGYTF.

The chain has TRBV10-3 and TRBJ1-2; D unresolved. The CDR3 has 13 residues. V lost 2 bases to trimming and J lost 3 bases, with 7 bases between them. Germline V lookup: CDR1 ENHRY, CDR2 SYGVKD. This CDR3 reads CAISEDIYYGYTF. The DNA of the CDR3 is TGTGCCATCAGTGAGGACATCTACTATGGCTACACCTTC.

As DNA, the CDR3 is TGTGCCATCAGTTTTCCAGCCGCTAGCGGGAGGAGCTCCTACAATGAGCAGTTCTTC. It translates to CAISFPAASGRSSYNEQFF. V usage is TRBV10-3 and J usage is TRBJ2-1, with TRBD2 matching over 11 bases. The CDR3 runs to 19 residues. Trimming removed 5 bases from V and 0 bases from J; junction bases left unmatched: 12. CDR1 is ENHRY and CDR2 is SYGVKD in the germline V gene.

Worth noting for this clone: Other DNA sequences of this sample code for an identical CDR3. The gene calls are TRBV6-5 and TRBJ1-3; 7 bases are shared with TRBD1. Germline-derived CDR1 and CDR2 are MNHEY and SVGAGI. CDR3 length: 15 amino acids. The junction had 2 bases not matched to a gene; V was cut back by 0 bases and J by 3 bases. The CDR3 protein is CASSYSRQGGNTIYF. The DNA of the CDR3 is TGTGCCAGCAGTTACTCACGACAGGGTGGAAACACCATATATTTT.

The V gene is TRBV7-9, the J gene TRBJ2-3, with D hard to call. V shed 1 base and J shed 2 bases, with 10 bases lying between them. From germline, CDR1 is SEHNR and CDR2 FQNEAQ (reference sequence). The CDR3 loop spans 15 amino acids. The CDR3 DNA follows: TGTGCCAGCAGCTTAGATGTGGGCTACACAGATACGCAGTATTTT. This codes for CASSLDVGYTDTQYF.

V and J are TRBV27 and TRBJ1-2; possibly TRBD1 for D (6 bases). The CDR3 contains 13 residues. V was pared by 4 bases and J by 8 bases, with 14 bases between. Germline V lookup: CDR1 MNHEY, CDR2 SMNVEV (reference sequence). The CDR3 coding sequence is TGTGCCAGCAGTTACACACAGGGTAGCGGCTACACCTTC. It encodes CASSYTQGSGYTF.

The V and J genes are TRBV2 and TRBJ1-3; TRBD1 matches 7 bases. This CDR3 has 16 amino acids. Losses at the gene ends were 5 bases for V and 4 bases for J; bases not matched to a gene: 11. Germline lookup yields CDR1 SNHLY and CDR2 FYNNEI. The chain's CDR3 is CASSQQGQILGNTIYF. The CDR3 DNA is TGTGCCAGCAGTCAGCAGGGACAGATTCTAGGAAACACCATATATTTT.

This clone showed up just once. This rearrangement joins TRBV11-3 to TRBJ2-3, with D perhaps TRBD2 (6 bases). CDR3 size: 14 residues. Between the trimmed V and J ends, which lost 1 base and 10 bases, there was a span of 15 bases. Germline V CDR1 and CDR2: SGHNT, YENEEA. The CDR3 region is CASSLAPPPSAQYF. In DNA form, the CDR3 reads TGTGCCAGCAGCTTAGCCCCTCCCCCTAGCGCGCAGTATTTT.

This chain uses TRBV18 with TRBJ1-2; 7 nucleotides agree with TRBD1. Per the germline V gene, CDR1 is KGHSH and CDR2 is LQKENI. The length of the CDR3 is 15 residues. V dropped 3 bases and J dropped 2; count of bases not matched to a gene: 6. The DNA for the CDR3 is TGTGCCAGCTCACCTGAGAAAGGGGGCAACTATGGCTACACCTTC. This encodes CASSPEKGGNYGYTF.

This rearrangement joins TRBV7-3 to TRBJ2-5; 9 bases match TRBD1. V was clipped by 2 bases and J by 5 bases; unmatched bases: 9. The CDR3 is 16 amino acids. Germline CDR1 is SGHTA and CDR2 is FQGTGA. In nucleotides, the CDR3 is TGTGCCAGCAGCTTATCGGGACAGGGAGCCTACGAGACCCAGTACTTC. Protein: CASSLSGQGAYETQYF. Supplemented by reference TRBV7-3 and TRBJ2-5, the full variable domain reads GAGVSQTPSNKVTEKGKYVELRCDPISGHTALYWYRQSLGQGPEFLIYFQGTGAADDSGLPNDRFFAVRPEGSVSTLKIQRTERGDSAVYLCASSLSGQGAYETQYFGPGTRLLVL.

The chain joins TRBV28 to TRBJ1-1; 8 bases are shared with TRBD1. V lost 6 bases, J lost 2 bases, and 8 bases stayed unmatched. Germline assignment: CDR1 MDHEN and CDR2 SYDVKM. This CDR3 has 15 amino acids. CDR3 nucleotide sequence: TGTGCCAGCAGCCCGACAGGGGTCGGAAACACTGAAGCTTTCTTT. The encoded protein is CASSPTGVGNTEAFF. The full variable domain, with the rest looked up from reference TRBV28 and TRBJ1-1, is DVKVTQSSRYLVKRTGEKVFLECVQDMDHENMFWYRQDPGLGLRLIYFSYDVKMKEKGDIPEGYSVSREKKERFSLILESASTNQTSMYLCASSPTGVGNTEAFFGQGTRLTVV.

V and J are TRBV5-4 and TRBJ2-2, with D uncertain. CDR3 length: 16 residues. Trimming cost V 0 bases and J 6 bases, with 15 bases left between them. The germline V gene encodes CDR1 SGHNT and CDR2 YYREEE (reference sequence). CDR3 protein: CASSLELLPGPGELFF. The CDR3 DNA follows: TGTGCCAGCAGCTTGGAACTCCTACCGGGTCCCGGGGAGCTGTTTTTT.

The chain is built from TRBV13 and TRBJ1-3; unclear D gene. Germline V CDR1 and CDR2: PRHDT, FYEKMQ (reference sequence). This CDR3 has 14 amino acids. V shed 7 bases and J shed 2 bases, with 12 bases lying between them. CDR3 bases: TGTGCCAGCAACCCCCGCGGTACTGGAAACACCATATATTTT. Amino acids: CASNPRGTGNTIYF.

The chain links TRBV15 to TRBJ1-4, with D perhaps TRBD1 (6 bases). The CDR3 loop spans 15 amino acids. The germline V gene has CDR1 LNHNV and CDR2 YYDKDF (reference sequence). The V end lost 0 bases, the J end lost 7 bases, and 12 bases lay between the germline ends. The CDR3 spells CATSREDSASEKLFF. Here the CDR3 DNA reads TGTGCCACCAGCAGAGAGGACAGCGCGAGTGAAAAACTGTTTTTT.

The rearrangement joins TRBV19 to TRBJ2-1; D possibly corresponds to TRBD2 (6 bases). Per the germline V gene, CDR1 is LNHDA and CDR2 is SQIVND (reference sequence). The V gene lost 6 bases and the J gene lost 4 bases, with 16 bases spanning the gap. The CDR3 has 15 amino acids. CDR3 sequence reads: CASRNWDSSYNEQFF. The CDR3 nucleotides are TGTGCCAGTAGAAATTGGGACTCCTCATACAATGAGCAGTTCTTC.

The sample holds one count of this clone. A read error may produce the germline difference seen at one junction end. The rearrangement uses TRBV2 and TRBJ2-6, with D possibly matching TRBD1 (7 bases). The germline gives CDR1 SNHLY, CDR2 FYNNEI. The CDR3 has 15 residues. The CDR3 sequence is CASNRQGSGANGLTF. CDR3 DNA: TGTGCCAGTAATAGACAGGGTTCGGGGGCCAACGGCCTGACTTTC. The full variable domain, with the rest looked up from reference TRBV2 and TRBJ2-6, is EPEVTQTPSHQVTQMGQEVILRCVPISNHLYFYWYRQILGQKVEFLVSFYNNEISEKSEIFDDQFSVERPDGSNFTLKIRSTKLEDSAMYFCASNRQGSGANGLTFGAGSRLTVL.